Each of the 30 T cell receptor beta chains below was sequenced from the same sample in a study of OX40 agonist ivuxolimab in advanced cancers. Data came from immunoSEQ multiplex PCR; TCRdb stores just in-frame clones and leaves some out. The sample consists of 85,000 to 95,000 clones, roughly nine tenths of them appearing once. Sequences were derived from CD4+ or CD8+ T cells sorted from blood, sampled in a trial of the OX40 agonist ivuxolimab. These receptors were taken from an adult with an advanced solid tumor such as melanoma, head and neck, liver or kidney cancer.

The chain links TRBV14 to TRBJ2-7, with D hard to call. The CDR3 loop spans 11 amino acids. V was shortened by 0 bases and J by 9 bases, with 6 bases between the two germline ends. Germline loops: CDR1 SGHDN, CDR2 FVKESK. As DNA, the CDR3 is TGTGCCAGCAGCCAAGAGTCAATGCAGTACTTC. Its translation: CASSQESMQYF.

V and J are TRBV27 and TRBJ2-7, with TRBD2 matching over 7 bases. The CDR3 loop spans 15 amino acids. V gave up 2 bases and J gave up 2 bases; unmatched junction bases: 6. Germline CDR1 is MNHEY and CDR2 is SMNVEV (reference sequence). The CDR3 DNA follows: TGTGCCAGCAGTTTAAAATGGGAGGGGACCTACGAGCAGTACTTC. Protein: CASSLKWEGTYEQYF.

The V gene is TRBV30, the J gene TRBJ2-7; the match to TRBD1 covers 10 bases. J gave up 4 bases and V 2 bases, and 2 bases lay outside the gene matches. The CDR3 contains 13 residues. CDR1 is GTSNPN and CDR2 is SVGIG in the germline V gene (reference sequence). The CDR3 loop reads CAWSRGQGYEQYF. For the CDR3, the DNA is TGTGCCTGGAGTCGGGGACAGGGGTACGAGCAGTACTTC. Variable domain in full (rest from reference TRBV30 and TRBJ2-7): SQTIHQWPATLVQPVGSPLSLECTVEGTSNPNLYWYRQAAGRGLQLLFYSVGIGQISSEVPQNLSASRPQDRQFILSSKKLLLSDSGFYLCAWSRGQGYEQYFGPGTRLTVT.

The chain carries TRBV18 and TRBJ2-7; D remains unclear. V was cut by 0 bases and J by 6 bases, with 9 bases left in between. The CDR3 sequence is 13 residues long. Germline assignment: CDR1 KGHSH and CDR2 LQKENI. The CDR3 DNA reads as TGTGCCAGCTCACCACCGGAACGGCTCGAGCAGTACTTC. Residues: CASSPPERLEQYF.

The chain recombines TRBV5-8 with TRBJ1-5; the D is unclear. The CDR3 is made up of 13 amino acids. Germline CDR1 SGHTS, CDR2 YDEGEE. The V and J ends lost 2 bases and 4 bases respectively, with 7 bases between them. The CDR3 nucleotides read TGTGCCAGCAGCTTAAGGGAGAATCAGCCCCAGCATTTT. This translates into CASSLRENQPQHF.

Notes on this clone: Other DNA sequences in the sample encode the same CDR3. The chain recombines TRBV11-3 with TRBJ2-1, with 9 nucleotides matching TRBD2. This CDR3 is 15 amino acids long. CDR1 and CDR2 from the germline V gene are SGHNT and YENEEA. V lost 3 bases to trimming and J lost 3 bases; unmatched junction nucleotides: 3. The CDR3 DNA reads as TGTGCCAGCAGCTTGGGGACTAGCCGCTACAATGAGCAGTTCTTC. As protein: CASSLGTSRYNEQFF.

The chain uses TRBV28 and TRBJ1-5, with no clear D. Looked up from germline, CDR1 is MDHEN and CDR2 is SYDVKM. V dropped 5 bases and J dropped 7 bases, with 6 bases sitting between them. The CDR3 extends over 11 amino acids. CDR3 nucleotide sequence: TGTGCCAGCAGTCTGACCCAGCCCCAGCATTTT. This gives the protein CASSLTQPQHF.

This chain's CDR3 is CASSHRDGQGSYNEQFF. The CDR3, as DNA: TGCGCCAGCAGTCACCGGGACGGACAGGGGTCGTACAATGAGCAGTTCTTC. V gene TRBV23-1 combines with J gene TRBJ2-1; 9 positions agree with TRBD1. TRBV23-1 counts as an open reading frame of uncertain function. The CDR3 has 17 amino acids. V dropped 3 bases and J dropped 4; count of bases not matched to a gene: 10.

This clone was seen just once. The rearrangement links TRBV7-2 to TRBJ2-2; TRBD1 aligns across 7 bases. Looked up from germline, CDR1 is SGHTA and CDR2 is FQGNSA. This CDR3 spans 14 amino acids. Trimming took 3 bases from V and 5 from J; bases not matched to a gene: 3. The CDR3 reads CASSFAQGTGELFF. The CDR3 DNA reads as TGTGCCAGCAGCTTTGCACAGGGGACCGGGGAGCTGTTTTTT.

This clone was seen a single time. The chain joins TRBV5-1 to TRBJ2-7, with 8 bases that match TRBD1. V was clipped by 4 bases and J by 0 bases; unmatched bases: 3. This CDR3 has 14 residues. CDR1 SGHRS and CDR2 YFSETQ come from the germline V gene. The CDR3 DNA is TGCGCCAGCAGCCCGGACAGGGCCTCCTACGAGCAGTACTTC. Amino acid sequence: CASSPDRASYEQYF.

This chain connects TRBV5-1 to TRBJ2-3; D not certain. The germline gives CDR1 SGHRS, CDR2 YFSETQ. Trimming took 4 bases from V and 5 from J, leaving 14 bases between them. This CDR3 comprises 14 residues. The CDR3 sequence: CASSRTQALDTQYF. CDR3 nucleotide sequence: TGCGCCAGCAGCCGAACCCAAGCGTTAGATACGCAGTATTTT.

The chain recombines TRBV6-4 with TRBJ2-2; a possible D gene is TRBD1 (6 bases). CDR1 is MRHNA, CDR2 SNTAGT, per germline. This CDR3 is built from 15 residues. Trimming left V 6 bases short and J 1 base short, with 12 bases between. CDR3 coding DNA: TGTGCCAGCAGCGACCCACAGGGGAACACCGGGGAGCTGTTTTTT. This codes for CASSDPQGNTGELFF.

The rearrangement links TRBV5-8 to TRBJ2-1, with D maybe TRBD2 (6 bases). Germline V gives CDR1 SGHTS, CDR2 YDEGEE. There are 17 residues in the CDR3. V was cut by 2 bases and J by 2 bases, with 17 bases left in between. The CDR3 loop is CASSLRGLPLTYNEQFF. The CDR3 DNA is TGTGCCAGCAGCTTAAGAGGACTACCGCTTACCTACAATGAGCAGTTCTTC.

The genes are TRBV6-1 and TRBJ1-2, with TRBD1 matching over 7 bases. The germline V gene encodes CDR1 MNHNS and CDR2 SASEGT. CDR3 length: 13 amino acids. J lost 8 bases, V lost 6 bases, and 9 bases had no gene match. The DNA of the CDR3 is TGTGCCAGCAGGGAACAGGGGCGGGAGGGCTACACCTTC. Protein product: CASREQGREGYTF.

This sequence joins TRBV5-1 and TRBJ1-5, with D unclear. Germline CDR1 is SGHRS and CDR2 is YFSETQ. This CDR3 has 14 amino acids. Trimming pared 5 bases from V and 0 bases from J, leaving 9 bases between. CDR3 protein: CASSLSSSNQPQHF. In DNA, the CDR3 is TGCGCCAGCAGTCTGAGCAGTAGCAATCAGCCCCAGCATTTT.

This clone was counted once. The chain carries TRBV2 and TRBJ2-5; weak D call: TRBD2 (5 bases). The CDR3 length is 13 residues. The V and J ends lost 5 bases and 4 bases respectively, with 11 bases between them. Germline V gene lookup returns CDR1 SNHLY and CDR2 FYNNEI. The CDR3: CASSLALRETQYF. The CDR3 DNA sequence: TGTGCCAGCAGTCTAGCCCTCAGAGAGACCCAGTACTTC.

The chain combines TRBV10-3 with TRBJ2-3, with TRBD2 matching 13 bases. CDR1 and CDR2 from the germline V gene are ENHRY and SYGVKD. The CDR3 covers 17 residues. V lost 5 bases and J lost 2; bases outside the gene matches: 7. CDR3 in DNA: TGTGCCATCAGTAAAGGACTAGCGGGAGACCTCACAGATACGCAGTATTTT. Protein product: CAISKGLAGDLTDTQYF.

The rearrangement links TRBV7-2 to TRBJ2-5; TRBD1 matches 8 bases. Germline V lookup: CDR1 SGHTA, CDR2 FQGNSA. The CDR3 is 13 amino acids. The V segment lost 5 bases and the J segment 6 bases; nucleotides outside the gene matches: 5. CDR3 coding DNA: TGTGCCAGCAGCCCCGGACAGGGCAAGACCCAGTACTTC. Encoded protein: CASSPGQGKTQYF.

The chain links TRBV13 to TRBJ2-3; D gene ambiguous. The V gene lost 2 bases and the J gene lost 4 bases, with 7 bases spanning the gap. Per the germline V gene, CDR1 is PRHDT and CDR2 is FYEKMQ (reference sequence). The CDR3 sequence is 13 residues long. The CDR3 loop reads CASSLRVSDTQYF. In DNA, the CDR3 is TGTGCCAGCAGCTTAAGGGTTTCAGATACGCAGTATTTT.

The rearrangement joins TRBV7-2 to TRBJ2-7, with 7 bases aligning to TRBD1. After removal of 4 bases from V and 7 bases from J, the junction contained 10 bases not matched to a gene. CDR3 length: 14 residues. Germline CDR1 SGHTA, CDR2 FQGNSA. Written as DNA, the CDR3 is TGTGCCAGCAGCTCAGGGACAGTCACTTGGGAGCAGTACTTC. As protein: CASSSGTVTWEQYF.

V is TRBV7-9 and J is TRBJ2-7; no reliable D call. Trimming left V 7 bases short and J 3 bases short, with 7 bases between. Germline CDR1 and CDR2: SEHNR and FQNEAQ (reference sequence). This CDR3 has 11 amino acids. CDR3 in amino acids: CASISNYEQYF. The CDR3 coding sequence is TGTGCCAGCATCTCTAACTACGAGCAGTACTTC.

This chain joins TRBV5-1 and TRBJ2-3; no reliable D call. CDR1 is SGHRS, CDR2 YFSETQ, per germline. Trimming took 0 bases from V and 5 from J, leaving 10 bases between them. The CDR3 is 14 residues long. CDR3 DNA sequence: TGCGCCAGCAGCTTGGCACAGAGAGGAGATACGCAGTATTTT. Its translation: CASSLAQRGDTQYF. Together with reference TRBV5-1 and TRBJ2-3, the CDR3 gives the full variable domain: KAGVTQTPRYLIKTRGQQVTLSCSPISGHRSVSWYQQTPGQGLQFLFEYFSETQRNKGNFPGRFSGRQFSNSRSEMNVSTLELGDSALYLCASSLAQRGDTQYFGPGTRLTVL.

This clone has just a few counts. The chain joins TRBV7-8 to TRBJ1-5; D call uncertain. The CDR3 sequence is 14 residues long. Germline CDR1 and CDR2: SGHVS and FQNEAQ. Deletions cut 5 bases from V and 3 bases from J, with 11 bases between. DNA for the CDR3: TGTGCCAGCAGCGGCCGGGATTACAATCAGCCCCAGCATTTT. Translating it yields CASSGRDYNQPQHF.

The CDR3 spells CASSLAGGQGEKLFF. CDR3 DNA sequence: TGCGCCAGCAGCTTGGCGGGGGGACAGGGTGAAAAACTGTTTTTT. V and J are TRBV5-1 and TRBJ1-4; 9 nucleotides match TRBD1. The CDR3 sequence is 15 residues long. Germline V CDR1 and CDR2: SGHRS, YFSETQ. The J segment lost 7 bases and the V segment lost 0 bases, leaving 4 bases of the junction unmatched. The whole variable domain, remainder taken from reference TRBV5-1 and TRBJ1-4, is KAGVTQTPRYLIKTRGQQVTLSCSPISGHRSVSWYQQTPGQGLQFLFEYFSETQRNKGNFPGRFSGRQFSNSRSEMNVSTLELGDSALYLCASSLAGGQGEKLFFGSGTQLSVL.

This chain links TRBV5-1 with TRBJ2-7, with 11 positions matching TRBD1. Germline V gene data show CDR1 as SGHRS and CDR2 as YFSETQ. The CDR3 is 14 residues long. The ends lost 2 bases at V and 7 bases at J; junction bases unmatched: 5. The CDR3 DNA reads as TGCGCCAGCAGCTTCGGACAGGGGGCTGGTGAGCAGTACTTC. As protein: CASSFGQGAGEQYF.

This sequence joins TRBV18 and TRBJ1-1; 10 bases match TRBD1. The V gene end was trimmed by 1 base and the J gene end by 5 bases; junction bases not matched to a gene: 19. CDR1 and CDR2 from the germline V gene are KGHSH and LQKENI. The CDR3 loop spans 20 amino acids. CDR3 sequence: CASSPRIALRDRGLGTEAFF. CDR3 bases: TGTGCCAGCTCACCACGAATCGCGCTCCGGGACAGGGGATTGGGAACTGAAGCTTTCTTT.

CDR3 bases: TGTGCCAGCAGCTTAGCCGGTGGGCAGGGCGGCGAGCAGTACTTC. Encoded protein: CASSLAGGQGGEQYF. V and J are TRBV7-8 and TRBJ2-7, with D possibly matching TRBD1 (5 bases). The V and J ends lost 0 bases and 6 bases respectively, with 15 bases between them. The germline V gene encodes CDR1 SGHVS and CDR2 FQNEAQ. The CDR3 is 15 amino acids.

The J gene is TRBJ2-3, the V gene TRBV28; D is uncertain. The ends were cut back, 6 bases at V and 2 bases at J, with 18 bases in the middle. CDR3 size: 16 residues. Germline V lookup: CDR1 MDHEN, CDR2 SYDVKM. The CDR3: CASRFRGLLFTDTQYF. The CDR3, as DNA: TGTGCCAGCAGGTTTAGAGGCCTTCTCTTCACAGATACGCAGTATTTT.

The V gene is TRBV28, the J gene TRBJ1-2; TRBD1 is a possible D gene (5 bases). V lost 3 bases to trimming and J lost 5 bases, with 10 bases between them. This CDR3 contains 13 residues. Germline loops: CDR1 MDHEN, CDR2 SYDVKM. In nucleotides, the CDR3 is TGTGCCAGCAGTTTCCGGGGGTTTTATGGCTACACCTTC. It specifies CASSFRGFYGYTF.

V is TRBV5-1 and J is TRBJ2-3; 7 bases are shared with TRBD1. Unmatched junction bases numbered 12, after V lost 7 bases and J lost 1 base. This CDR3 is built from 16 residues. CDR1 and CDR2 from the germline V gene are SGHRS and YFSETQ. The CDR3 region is CASAPTGWLGTDTQYF. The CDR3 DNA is TGCGCCAGCGCGCCGACAGGGTGGCTTGGCACAGATACGCAGTATTTT. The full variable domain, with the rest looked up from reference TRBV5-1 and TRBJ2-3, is KAGVTQTPRYLIKTRGQQVTLSCSPISGHRSVSWYQQTPGQGLQFLFEYFSETQRNKGNFPGRFSGRQFSNSRSEMNVSTLELGDSALYLCASAPTGWLGTDTQYFGPGTRLTVL.